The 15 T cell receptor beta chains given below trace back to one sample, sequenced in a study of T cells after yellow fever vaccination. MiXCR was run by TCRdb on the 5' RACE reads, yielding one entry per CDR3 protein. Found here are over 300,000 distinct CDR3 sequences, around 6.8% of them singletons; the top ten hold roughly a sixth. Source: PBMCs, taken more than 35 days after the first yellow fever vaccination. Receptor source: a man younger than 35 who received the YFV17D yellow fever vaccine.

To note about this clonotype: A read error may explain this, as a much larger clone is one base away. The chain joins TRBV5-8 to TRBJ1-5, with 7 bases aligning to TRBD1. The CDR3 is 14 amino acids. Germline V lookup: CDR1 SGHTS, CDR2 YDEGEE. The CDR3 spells CASCLGDRVQPQHF. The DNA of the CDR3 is TGTGCCAGCTGCTTGGGCGACAGGGTCCAGCCCCAGCATTTT.

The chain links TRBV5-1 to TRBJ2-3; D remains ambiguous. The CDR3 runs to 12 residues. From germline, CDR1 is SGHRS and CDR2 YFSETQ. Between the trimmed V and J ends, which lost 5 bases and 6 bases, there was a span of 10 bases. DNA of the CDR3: TGCGCCAGCAGTTTCCCAGAGGATACGCAGTATTTT. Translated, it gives CASSFPEDTQYF.

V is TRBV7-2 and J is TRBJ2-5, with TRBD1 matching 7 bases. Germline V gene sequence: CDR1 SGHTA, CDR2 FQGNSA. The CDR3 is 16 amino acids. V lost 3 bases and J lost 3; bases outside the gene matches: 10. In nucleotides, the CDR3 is TGTGCCAGCAGCTTTCATACAGGGGCGGCAAAAGAGACCCAGTACTTC. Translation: CASSFHTGAAKETQYF.

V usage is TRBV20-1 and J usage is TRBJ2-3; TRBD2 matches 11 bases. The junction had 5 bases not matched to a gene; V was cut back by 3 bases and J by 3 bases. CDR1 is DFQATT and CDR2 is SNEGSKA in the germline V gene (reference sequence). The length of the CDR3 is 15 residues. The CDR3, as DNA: TGCAGTGCTAGTAGCGGGGGGGCCTTTACAGATACGCAGTATTTT. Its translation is CSASSGGAFTDTQYF.

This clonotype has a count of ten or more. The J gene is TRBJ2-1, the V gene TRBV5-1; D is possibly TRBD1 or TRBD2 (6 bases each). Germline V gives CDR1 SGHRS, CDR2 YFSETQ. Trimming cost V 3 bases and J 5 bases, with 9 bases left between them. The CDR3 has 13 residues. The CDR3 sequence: CASSSRGDNEQFF. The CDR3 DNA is TGCGCCAGCAGCTCGAGGGGGGACAATGAGCAGTTCTTC.

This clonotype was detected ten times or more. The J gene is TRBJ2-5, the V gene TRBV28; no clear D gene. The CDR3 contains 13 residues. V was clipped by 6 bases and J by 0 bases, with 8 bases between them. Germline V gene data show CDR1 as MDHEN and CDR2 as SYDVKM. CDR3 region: CASRDPNQETQYF. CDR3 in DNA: TGTGCCAGCAGGGACCCGAACCAAGAGACCCAGTACTTC.

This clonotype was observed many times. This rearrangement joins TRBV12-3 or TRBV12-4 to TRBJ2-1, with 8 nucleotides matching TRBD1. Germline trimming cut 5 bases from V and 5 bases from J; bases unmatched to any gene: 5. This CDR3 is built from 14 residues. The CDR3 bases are TGTGCCAGCAGTGGGACAGGTAACGACAATGAGCAGTTCTTC. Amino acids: CASSGTGNDNEQFF.

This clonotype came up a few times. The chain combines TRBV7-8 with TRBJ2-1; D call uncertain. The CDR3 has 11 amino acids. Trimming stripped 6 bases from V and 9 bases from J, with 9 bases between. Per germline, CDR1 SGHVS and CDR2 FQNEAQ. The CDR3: CASRSGGEQFF. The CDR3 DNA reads TGTGCCAGCAGATCTGGTGGTGAGCAGTTCTTC.

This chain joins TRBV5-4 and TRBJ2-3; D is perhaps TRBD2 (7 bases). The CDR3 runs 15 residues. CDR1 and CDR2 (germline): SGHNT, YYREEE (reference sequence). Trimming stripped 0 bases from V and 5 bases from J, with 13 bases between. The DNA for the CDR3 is TGTGCCAGCAGCTTGGGAGGGGGGGCTAAAGATACGCAGTATTTT. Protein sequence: CASSLGGGAKDTQYF.

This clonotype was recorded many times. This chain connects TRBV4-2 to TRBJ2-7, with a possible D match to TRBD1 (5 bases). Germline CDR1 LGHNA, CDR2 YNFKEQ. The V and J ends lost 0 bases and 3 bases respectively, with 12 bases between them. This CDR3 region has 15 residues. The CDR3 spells CASSQDRQGGYEQYF. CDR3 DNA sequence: TGTGCCAGCAGCCAAGACCGGCAGGGTGGCTACGAGCAGTACTTC.

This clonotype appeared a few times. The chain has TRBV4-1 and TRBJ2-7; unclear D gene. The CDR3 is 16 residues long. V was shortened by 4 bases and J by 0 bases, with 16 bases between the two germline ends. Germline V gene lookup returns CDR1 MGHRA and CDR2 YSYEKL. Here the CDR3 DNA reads TGCGCCAGCAGCCCCCCCGGTAAGGCCGGCTCCTACGAGCAGTACTTC. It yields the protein CASSPPGKAGSYEQYF.

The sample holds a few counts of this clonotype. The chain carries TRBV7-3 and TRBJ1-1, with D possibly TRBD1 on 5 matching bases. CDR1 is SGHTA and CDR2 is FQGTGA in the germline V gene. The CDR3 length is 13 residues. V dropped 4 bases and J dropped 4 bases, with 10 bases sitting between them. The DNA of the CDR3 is TGTGCCAGCAGCTGGGGGGGGAGCACTGAAGCTTTCTTT. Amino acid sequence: CASSWGGSTEAFF.

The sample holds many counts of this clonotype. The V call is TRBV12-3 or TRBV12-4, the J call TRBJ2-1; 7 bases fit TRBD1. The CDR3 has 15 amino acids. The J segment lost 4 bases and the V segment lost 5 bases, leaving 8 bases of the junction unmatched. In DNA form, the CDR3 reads TGTGCCAGCAGTCCCGACAGGGCCCTATACAATGAGCAGTTCTTC. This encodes CASSPDRALYNEQFF.

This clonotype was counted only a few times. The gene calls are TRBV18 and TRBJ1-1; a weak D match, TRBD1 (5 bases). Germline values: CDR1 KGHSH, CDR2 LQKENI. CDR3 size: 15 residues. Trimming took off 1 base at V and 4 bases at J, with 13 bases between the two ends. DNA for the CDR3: TGTGCCAGCTCACCACAGGCGGGGCGCCGCACTGAAGCTTTCTTT. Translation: CASSPQAGRRTEAFF.

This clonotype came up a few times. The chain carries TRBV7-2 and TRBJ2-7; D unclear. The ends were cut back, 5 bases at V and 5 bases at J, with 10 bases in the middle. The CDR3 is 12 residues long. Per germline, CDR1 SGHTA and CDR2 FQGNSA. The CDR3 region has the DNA TGTGCCAGCAGCAAAAACTACAACGAGCAGTACTTC. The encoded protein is CASSKNYNEQYF.